This T cell receptor (beta chain) stems from a study of cytomegalovirus exposure and HLA in healthy donors. The V end was cut by 1 base, the J end by 5 bases, with 14 bases between. Per the germline V gene, CDR1 is SQVTM and CDR2 is ANQGSEA. The CDR3 runs to 14 residues. Primers: 60 Vbeta forward and 13 Jbeta reverse. TCRdb's copy holds only in-frame clones and misses some; the assay was immunoSEQ multiplex PCR. The sample shows around 180,000 clones, 77% of them seen only once. The sequencing input was PBMCs. This chain joins TRBV29-1 and TRBJ1-1; a possible D gene is TRBD1 (5 bases). The sequence was collected from a woman between 25 and 40 years old in good health and CMV-seropositive. CDR3 residues: CSVEVVRGRTEAFF. CDR3 nucleotides: TGCAGCGTTGAAGTTGTGCGGGGCAGGACTGAAGCTTTCTTT.